This T cell receptor beta chain is from a study of OX40 agonist ivuxolimab in advanced cancers. Study background: Dose-escalation subjects each had hepatocellular carcinoma, melanoma, renal cell or head and neck cancer. Overall study results and limits: Expanded clones were, on average, more numerous among CD8+ T cells than CD4+.

Regarding this clone: The target antigen is unknown.

The CDR3 totals 13 residues. Repertoires were generated with immunoSEQ multiplex PCR, while TCRdb's copy carries only in-frame clones and drops some. The sample lists tens of thousands of clones, approximately 86% occurring once. The receptor was derived from an adult with an advanced solid tumor such as melanoma, head and neck, liver or kidney cancer. The V gene is TRBV21-1, the J gene TRBJ2-7. TRBV21-1 is marked as a pseudogene. The sequences come from CD4+ or CD8+ T cells sorted from blood, collected in a trial of the OX40 agonist ivuxolimab. The chain's CDR3 is CASSKEGHYEQYF. CDR3 nucleotide sequence: TGTGCCAGCAGCAAAGAGGGCCATTACGAGCAGTACTTC.